The 14 T cell receptor beta chains presented below share a single source sample, sequenced in a study of T-cell memory formation after mild COVID-19. TCRdb processed the 5' RACE reads anew with MiXCR; each CDR3 protein has one entry. The repertoire holds just under 550,000 distinct CDR3 sequences, around 21% seen once, with around 13% in the top ten. The material sequenced was PBMCs or a T cell subset sorted from them (not recorded which). The receptor source for this set is an adult woman who had mild COVID-19 (a few samples of this study predate the infection). Cell type and time point are not known.

The chain is built from TRBV5-1 and TRBJ1-2; D gene ambiguous. Trimming stripped 3 bases from V and 1 base from J, with 10 bases between. The CDR3 sequence is 14 residues long. Germline V gives CDR1 SGHRS, CDR2 YFSETQ. The CDR3 bases are TGCGCCAGCAGCTCCGACGGACTTAACTATGGCTACACCTTC. The encoded protein is CASSSDGLNYGYTF.

The V gene is TRBV7-2, the J gene TRBJ2-3; 9 bases align to TRBD2. J lost 6 bases, V lost 5 bases, and 15 bases had no gene match. This CDR3 has 17 residues. Germline V gene sequence: CDR1 SGHTA, CDR2 FQGNSA. Here the CDR3 reads CASSRGASGVKRDTQYF. The CDR3 bases are TGTGCCAGCAGCCGTGGGGCTAGCGGGGTCAAGAGGGATACGCAGTATTTT.

This chain links TRBV10-3 with TRBJ1-4, with no clear D. With 3 bases removed from V and 2 bases from J, the gap between germline ends came to 7 bases. The V gene's germline CDR1 is ENHRY and CDR2 SYGVKD. The CDR3 has 14 amino acids. Here the CDR3 DNA reads TGTGCCATCAGTGATGTGAGGACTAATGAAAAACTGTTTTTT. Translated, it gives CAISDVRTNEKLFF.

This chain connects TRBV6-1 to TRBJ1-2, with 9 bases matching TRBD1. The length of the CDR3 is 13 residues. CDR1 and CDR2 (germline): MNHNS, SASEGT. V dropped 7 bases and J dropped 5; count of bases not matched to a gene: 5. The CDR3 protein is CASTTDRGYGYTF. CDR3 in DNA: TGTGCCAGCACTACGGACAGGGGTTATGGCTACACCTTC.

This sequence joins TRBV6-1 and TRBJ1-2; weak D call: TRBD1 (5 bases). The CDR3 has 15 residues. V was clipped by 7 bases and J by 2 bases, with 17 bases between them. Germline CDR1 and CDR2: MNHNS and SASEGT. The CDR3 nucleotides read TGTGCCAGCACGGGCAGGGCAAGGGAGAACTATGGCTACACCTTC. Encoded protein: CASTGRARENYGYTF.

In this sample, this clonotype turned up a few times. The chain has TRBV20-1 and TRBJ1-2; 8 nucleotides match TRBD1. Germline-derived CDR1 and CDR2 are DFQATT and SNEGSKA (reference sequence). The length of the CDR3 is 15 residues. With 0 bases clipped from V and 6 bases from J, the junction kept 9 bases outside the gene matches. CDR3 region: CSARDEGQGGNGYTF. The DNA for the CDR3 is TGCAGTGCTAGAGATGAAGGACAGGGAGGAAATGGCTACACCTTC.

This clonotype was seen a few times. The chain couples TRBV29-1 to TRBJ1-1, with D possibly TRBD1 on 5 matching bases. Between the trimmed V and J ends, which lost 5 bases and 1 base, there was a span of 8 bases. This CDR3 contains 12 residues. Per the germline V gene, CDR1 is SQVTM and CDR2 is ANQGSEA. CDR3 nucleotide sequence: TGCAGCGTTAATGGGGGGAACACTGAAGCTTTCTTT. Protein product: CSVNGGNTEAFF.

This clonotype appeared a few times. The chain employs TRBV29-1 and TRBJ2-3; TRBD2 aligns across 8 bases. CDR3 length: 14 residues. Germline trimming cut 6 bases from V and 0 bases from J; bases unmatched to any gene: 5. In germline, CDR1 is SQVTM, CDR2 ANQGSEA. DNA for the CDR3: TGCAGCGTCGCTAGCGGGCAGAGCACAGATACGCAGTATTTT. Its translation: CSVASGQSTDTQYF.

This clonotype has only a few counts. V is TRBV5-1 and J is TRBJ2-7; a possible D gene is TRBD2 (6 bases). The CDR3 runs to 12 residues. Trimming took 4 bases from V and 4 from J, leaving 9 bases between them. Looked up from germline, CDR1 is SGHRS and CDR2 is YFSETQ. The CDR3, as DNA: TGCGCCAGCAGCGAGGGGAGGTACGAGCAGTACTTC. As protein: CASSEGRYEQYF. Full variable domain (rest looked up from reference TRBV5-1 and TRBJ2-7): KAGVTQTPRYLIKTRGQQVTLSCSPISGHRSVSWYQQTPGQGLQFLFEYFSETQRNKGNFPGRFSGRQFSNSRSEMNVSTLELGDSALYLCASSEGRYEQYFGPGTRLTVT.

The genes are TRBV6-4 and TRBJ2-7, with TRBD2 as a possible D gene (5 bases). The CDR3 covers 12 residues. Looked up from germline, CDR1 is MRHNA and CDR2 is SNTAGT. V shed 3 bases and J shed 11 bases, with 14 bases lying between them. CDR3 loop: CASSEQPLEEYF. The CDR3 DNA follows: TGTGCCAGCAGTGAACAGCCTCTGGAGGAGTACTTC.

The sample holds many counts of this clonotype. The chain carries TRBV7-2 and TRBJ2-7, with D unresolved. Deletions cut 6 bases from V and 1 base from J, with 19 bases between. Germline loops: CDR1 SGHTA, CDR2 FQGNSA. The CDR3 has 16 amino acids. This chain's CDR3 is CASSPEGRDGSYEQYF. The CDR3 nucleotides are TGTGCCAGCAGTCCCGAAGGGCGCGACGGGTCCTACGAGCAGTACTTC.

This chain uses TRBV20-1 with TRBJ2-1; D is unclear. Germline V gives CDR1 DFQATT, CDR2 SNEGSKA (reference sequence). The CDR3 totals 14 residues. Trimming left V 0 bases short and J 7 bases short, with 13 bases between. The CDR3 loop is CSARDGNPKNEQFF. The CDR3 bases are TGCAGTGCTAGAGATGGCAACCCGAAGAATGAGCAGTTCTTC.

The CDR3 loop is CATSSRDRETQYF. In DNA, the CDR3 is TGTGCCACCAGCAGCCGGGACAGAGAGACCCAGTACTTC. The rearrangement uses TRBV15 and TRBJ2-5; 7 positions agree with TRBD1. The CDR3 consists of 13 residues. The germline V gene encodes CDR1 LNHNV and CDR2 YYDKDF (reference sequence). The trim removed 3 bases at V and 4 bases at J, leaving 2 bases unmatched.

This clonotype was seen only a few times. V is TRBV7-9 and J is TRBJ2-7; 12 bases line up with TRBD2. V lost 4 bases, J lost 0 bases, and 4 bases stayed unmatched. This CDR3 contains 16 residues. The germline V gene encodes CDR1 SEHNR and CDR2 FQNEAQ (reference sequence). This chain's CDR3 is CASSSPTSGSSYEQYF. In DNA form, the CDR3 reads TGTGCCAGCAGCTCGCCGACTAGCGGGAGCTCCTACGAGCAGTACTTC.